The 25 T cell receptor beta chains below were found in one sample sequenced in a study of CD8 T cells in ankylosing spondylitis. Study-level findings and limits: A motif in TCR beta, a set of several highly homologous variants, appeared characteristic of ankylosing spondylitis blood.

Which antigens these TCRs recognize remains unknown. TCRdb itself ran the 5' RACE reads through MiXCR, one entry per CDR3 protein. The sample lists about 540,000 distinct CDR3 sequences, roughly 13% occurring once. The sample comprised blood, either unsorted or a sorted T cell fraction (not recorded which). These receptors originate from a male donor with ankylosing spondylitis.

The chain has TRBV5-1 and TRBJ2-3; D is uncertain. The germline V gene encodes CDR1 SGHRS and CDR2 YFSETQ. The CDR3 loop spans 17 amino acids. Trimming removed 0 bases at V and 0 bases at J, with 14 bases between. As DNA, the CDR3 is TGCGCCAGCAGCTTGGGATTTGGCGGTGCTAGCACAGATACGCAGTATTTT. Translated: CASSLGFGGASTDTQYF. Full variable domain (remainder filled in from reference TRBV5-1 and TRBJ2-3): KAGVTQTPRYLIKTRGQQVTLSCSPISGHRSVSWYQQTPGQGLQFLFEYFSETQRNKGNFPGRFSGRQFSNSRSEMNVSTLELGDSALYLCASSLGFGGASTDTQYFGPGTRLTVL.

This sequence joins TRBV10-3 and TRBJ2-3, with D possibly matching TRBD2 (6 bases). Looked up from germline, CDR1 is ENHRY and CDR2 is SYGVKD. The CDR3 totals 14 residues. Trimming shortened V by 7 bases and J by 0 bases, and 11 bases separated the two germline ends. CDR3 coding DNA: TGTGCCATCAAGGAGGGCAGGAGCACAGATACGCAGTATTTT. This translates into CAIKEGRSTDTQYF.

This clonotype has more than one count but fewer than ten. The V and J genes are TRBV20-1 and TRBJ2-2, with unresolved D. The CDR3 runs 12 residues. V lost 2 bases and J lost 3, with 4 bases in between. Germline loops: CDR1 DFQATT, CDR2 SNEGSKA (reference sequence). CDR3 sequence: CSARLDTGELFF. DNA for the CDR3: TGCAGTGCTAGACTCGACACCGGGGAGCTGTTTTTT.

The chain is built from TRBV7-9 and TRBJ2-1; TRBD1 matches 10 bases. The length of the CDR3 is 14 residues. Germline loops: CDR1 SEHNR, CDR2 FQNEAQ (reference sequence). The V and J ends lost 5 bases and 8 bases, in that order; junction bases with no gene match: 6. Written as DNA, the CDR3 is TGTGCCAGCAGCCCACCGGGACAGGGGTATGAGCAGTTCTTC. This translates into CASSPPGQGYEQFF.

This sequence joins TRBV12-3 or TRBV12-4 and TRBJ2-1, with 10 nucleotides matching TRBD1. The CDR3 spans 18 residues. V lost 5 bases and J lost 0; bases outside the gene matches: 10. For the CDR3, the DNA is TGTGCCAGCAGTCCCGGGACAGGGGTACGAAGCTCCTACAATGAGCAGTTCTTC. Encoded protein: CASSPGTGVRSSYNEQFF.

This clonotype was seen at least ten times. This chain connects TRBV6-1 to TRBJ2-1, with 8 bases fitting TRBD2. Trimming cost V 4 bases and J 1 base; bases outside gene matches: 6. Germline loops: CDR1 MNHNS, CDR2 SASEGT. CDR3 length: 16 amino acids. CDR3 region: CASSVGLAGSYNEQFF. In nucleotides, the CDR3 is TGTGCCAGCAGTGTCGGACTAGCTGGTTCCTACAATGAGCAGTTCTTC.

This clonotype was counted ten times or more. The rearrangement links TRBV20-1 to TRBJ2-1; the match to TRBD2 covers 10 bases. After removal of 0 bases from V and 3 bases from J, the junction contained 5 bases not matched to a gene. CDR1 is DFQATT and CDR2 is SNEGSKA in the germline V gene (reference sequence). The CDR3 has 16 residues. The CDR3 DNA follows: TGCAGTGCTAGAGATCCCTCTAGCGGGAGCTACAATGAGCAGTTCTTC. Its protein product is CSARDPSSGSYNEQFF.

This chain uses TRBV20-1 with TRBJ2-7; D is perhaps TRBD1 (6 bases). This CDR3 has 13 amino acids. Trimming shortened V by 4 bases and J by 3 bases, and 13 bases separated the two germline ends. The germline gives CDR1 DFQATT, CDR2 SNEGSKA (reference sequence). CDR3 coding DNA: TGCAGTGCTAAGAGGGGGTTAGACTACGAGCAGTACTTC. Protein sequence: CSAKRGLDYEQYF.

There are many counts of this clonotype. V gene TRBV2 combines with J gene TRBJ2-7; tentatively, D is TRBD1 or TRBD2 (5 bases each). Germline CDR1 and CDR2: SNHLY and FYNNEI. This CDR3 has 12 residues. V lost 5 bases to trimming and J lost 5 bases, with 10 bases between them. This CDR3 is CASSTGTDEQYF. CDR3 sequence (DNA): TGTGCCAGCAGTACCGGGACCGACGAGCAGTACTTC.

CDR3 in DNA: TGTGCCAGCAGCTTAGGTTCTAGCAAAGAGACCCAGTACTTC. It encodes CASSLGSSKETQYF. This chain links TRBV7-2 with TRBJ2-5; D is perhaps TRBD2 (5 bases). Germline V gives CDR1 SGHTA, CDR2 FQGNSA. V lost 1 base and J 3 bases, leaving 9 bases between the germline ends. The CDR3 spans 14 residues.

The rearrangement links TRBV5-1 to TRBJ2-1, with TRBD1 matching over 7 bases. Germline V gene lookup returns CDR1 SGHRS and CDR2 YFSETQ. The CDR3 contains 13 residues. Trimming cost V 7 bases and J 3 bases; bases outside gene matches: 4. The chain's CDR3 is CASGDSNYNEQFF. CDR3 bases: TGCGCCAGCGGGGACAGCAACTACAATGAGCAGTTCTTC.

This clonotype was picked up many times. This rearrangement joins TRBV11-2 to TRBJ1-5; D ambiguous. This CDR3 contains 18 residues. V was cut by 5 bases and J by 0 bases, with 20 bases left in between. Germline V lookup: CDR1 SGHAT, CDR2 FQNNGV. CDR3: CASSPGQARPYSNQPQHF. For the CDR3, the DNA is TGTGCCAGCAGCCCTGGCCAGGCAAGACCGTATAGCAATCAGCCCCAGCATTTT.

The gene calls are TRBV2 and TRBJ2-5, with D unresolved. The CDR3 runs to 15 residues. V was clipped by 5 bases and J by 4 bases, with 17 bases between them. Germline lookup yields CDR1 SNHLY and CDR2 FYNNEI. CDR3 sequence reads: CASSPLRVGAETQYF. The CDR3 DNA reads TGTGCCAGCAGTCCTCTCCGGGTAGGAGCAGAGACCCAGTACTTC.

This clonotype was found many times. V usage is TRBV5-1 and J usage is TRBJ2-1; D is undetermined. The CDR3 spans 14 residues. Trimming took off 0 bases at V and 2 bases at J, with 6 bases between the two ends. Germline V gene sequence: CDR1 SGHRS, CDR2 YFSETQ. In DNA, the CDR3 is TGCGCCAGCAGCTTGGAGGATCCCTACAATGAGCAGTTCTTC. It specifies CASSLEDPYNEQFF.

This clonotype was seen only a few times. The chain employs TRBV5-5 and TRBJ2-7; D possibly uses TRBD1 or TRBD2 (5 bases each). From germline, CDR1 is SGHKS and CDR2 YYEKEE (reference sequence). Trimming took off 5 bases at V and 6 bases at J, with 15 bases between the two ends. CDR3 length: 13 residues. The CDR3 protein is CASSKGPELEQYF. CDR3 nucleotides: TGTGCCAGCAGTAAGGGACCCGAACTCGAGCAGTACTTC.

In this sample, this clonotype turned up a few times. V usage is TRBV27 and J usage is TRBJ1-5, with D maybe TRBD1 (6 bases). The germline V and J ends were trimmed by 3 bases and 7 bases, with 13 bases remaining between them. This CDR3 contains 14 residues. The germline CDR1 and CDR2 sequences are MNHEY and SMNVEV (reference sequence). Written as DNA, the CDR3 is TGTGCCAGCAGTTTCCAGGGGACACGGCAGCCCCAGCATTTT. It encodes CASSFQGTRQPQHF.

In its sample, this clonotype was seen once. One junction end disagrees with the germline gene, perhaps due to a read error. The CDR3 reads CASSFFTGPREF. For the CDR3, the DNA is TGTGCCAGCAGCTTTTTCACAGGCCCCCGTGAGTTT. This chain uses TRBV5-6 with TRBJ1-6; weak D call: TRBD1 (5 bases). The CDR3 has 12 amino acids. Germline assignment: CDR1 SGHDT and CDR2 YYEEEE.

The chain combines TRBV7-2 with TRBJ2-3; 8 bases agree with TRBD2. Germline V gene sequence: CDR1 SGHTA, CDR2 FQGNSA. The CDR3 totals 16 residues. The J segment lost 6 bases and the V segment lost 6 bases, leaving 14 bases of the junction unmatched. CDR3 in DNA: TGTGCCAGCAGAAACGCCCTAGCGGGCGCCGCGGATACGCAGTATTTT. This codes for CASRNALAGAADTQYF.

This clonotype was counted between two and nine times. CDR3 DNA: TGTGCCAGCAGTTGGGCAGCGAACACCGGGGAGCTGTTTTTT. Translating gives CASSWAANTGELFF. The chain has TRBV2 and TRBJ2-2, with D hard to call. Germline lookup yields CDR1 SNHLY and CDR2 FYNNEI. CDR3 length equals 14 residues. Trimming stripped 5 bases from V and 0 bases from J, with 7 bases between.

This clonotype was counted a few times. At one end the junction does not follow the germline gene, possibly because of a read error. In DNA form, the CDR3 reads TGTGCCAGCAGCTCCCCTCTGGCGTGGGACCAGGAGACCCAGTACTTC. As protein: CASSSPLAWDQETQYF. The V gene is TRBV7-9, the J gene TRBJ2-5, with D tentatively TRBD1 or TRBD2 (5 bases each). CDR1 is SEHNR and CDR2 is FQNEAQ in the germline V gene (reference sequence). This CDR3 is built from 16 residues.

The table lists this clonotype with a few counts. The chain joins TRBV13 to TRBJ2-1; 8 bases are shared with TRBD2. The J segment lost 8 bases and the V segment lost 1 base, leaving 7 bases of the junction unmatched. The length of the CDR3 is 15 residues. Germline CDR1 and CDR2: PRHDT and FYEKMQ (reference sequence). CDR3: CASSLDREGFDEQFF. Here the CDR3 DNA reads TGTGCCAGCAGCTTAGATCGGGAGGGCTTCGATGAGCAGTTCTTC.

This clonotype was observed a few times. The chain recombines TRBV29-1 with TRBJ2-5; TRBD1 might be the D (5 bases). Trimming cost V 4 bases and J 5 bases, with 8 bases left between them. Germline assignment: CDR1 SQVTM and CDR2 ANQGSEA. This CDR3 spans 11 amino acids. CDR3 DNA sequence: TGCAGCGTTGTCAGGGTGGAGACCCAGTACTTC. Its protein is CSVVRVETQYF.

J is TRBJ1-6 and V is TRBV5-1; 8 nucleotides align to TRBD1. Germline loops: CDR1 SGHRS, CDR2 YFSETQ. The CDR3 runs 16 residues. V trimming: 0 bases; J trimming: 14 bases; junction bases outside the gene matches: 13. CDR3: CASSLGVQGAREALHF. The DNA for the CDR3 is TGCGCCAGCAGCTTGGGAGTTCAGGGGGCAAGGGAGGCCCTCCACTTT.

The chain combines TRBV11-2 with TRBJ2-7; D gene ambiguous. Germline lookup yields CDR1 SGHAT and CDR2 FQNNGV. This CDR3 has 12 amino acids. V lost 5 bases, J lost 6 bases, and 11 bases lay in between. CDR3 DNA sequence: TGTGCCAGCAGCCCCTGGAGAGTCGAGCAGTACTTC. Its translation: CASSPWRVEQYF.

This sequence joins TRBV9 and TRBJ2-1, with 7 bases fitting TRBD2. The CDR3 consists of 15 residues. Germline V gene sequence: CDR1 SGDLS, CDR2 YYNGEE. V lost 0 bases, J lost 3 bases, and 3 bases stayed unmatched. The CDR3 sequence is CASSVGGGIYNEQFF. As DNA, the CDR3 is TGTGCCAGCAGCGTAGGGGGGGGTATCTACAATGAGCAGTTCTTC.